This T cell receptor (beta chain) is from a study of human T cells and chemical hapten exposure. About this clonotype itself: The antigen remains unidentified.

The study's findings and limits: Sensitizing to DPC left TCRs with a frequency above 1 in 1000 unaltered.

Germline V gene sequence: CDR1 MNHEY, CDR2 SVGAGI. This CDR3 comprises 16 residues. V was pared by 0 bases and J by 3 bases, with 15 bases between. A single record per CDR3 protein comes from TCRdb applying MiXCR to the RACE reads. The sample holds approximately 370,000 distinct CDR3 sequences, 5.5% seen once. Time point described: pre-sensitization, week 0. Treatment defined: therapeutic diphenylcyclopropenone sensitization with weekly scalp DPC. Drawing of blood took place ahead of applying each patch test. The material was whole blood, obtained in connection with sensitization to the hapten diphenylcyclopropenone (DPC). This TCR was sampled from a woman aged 18-29 years with alopecia areata. Some clones in this sample may be carry-over from other donors' samples. V usage is TRBV6-5 and J usage is TRBJ2-7; D tentatively reads TRBD1 or TRBD2 (5 bases each). The CDR3 region is CASSYSGAGLSYEQYF. As DNA, the CDR3 is TGTGCCAGCAGTTACTCCGGGGCAGGGTTAAGCTACGAGCAGTACTTC.